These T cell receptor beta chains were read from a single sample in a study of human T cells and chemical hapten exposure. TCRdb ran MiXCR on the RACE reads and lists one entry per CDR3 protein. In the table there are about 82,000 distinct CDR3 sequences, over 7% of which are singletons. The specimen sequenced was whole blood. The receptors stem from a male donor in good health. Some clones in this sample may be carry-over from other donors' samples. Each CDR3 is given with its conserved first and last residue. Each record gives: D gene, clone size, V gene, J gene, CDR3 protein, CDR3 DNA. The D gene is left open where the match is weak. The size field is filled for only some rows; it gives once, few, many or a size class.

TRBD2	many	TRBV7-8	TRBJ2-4	CASSLEWEGLIKNIQYF	TGTGCCAGCAGCTTAGAGTGGGAGGGCCTAATAAAGAACATTCAGTACTTC
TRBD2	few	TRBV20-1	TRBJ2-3	CSATSRPAGETDTQYF	TGCAGTGCTACCTCAAGGCCAGCGGGAGAAACAGATACGCAGTATTTT
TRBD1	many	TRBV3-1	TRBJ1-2	CASSPRDRGPSYGYTF	TGTGCCAGCTCCCCCCGGGACAGGGGTCCCTCCTATGGCTACACCTTC
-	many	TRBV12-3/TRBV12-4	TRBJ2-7	CASSLASGTGSYEQYF	TGTGCCAGCAGTTTAGCTTCCGGGACGGGATCCTACGAGCAGTACTTC
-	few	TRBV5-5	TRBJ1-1	CASSLIPGPSTEAFF	TGTGCCAGCAGCTTGATTCCAGGCCCCTCCACTGAAGCTTTCTTT
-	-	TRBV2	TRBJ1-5	CASSESGVFSNQPQHF	TGTGCCAGCAGTGAATCAGGAGTTTTTAGCAATCAGCCCCAGCATTTT
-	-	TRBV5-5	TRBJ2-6	CASSSRASGANVLTF	TGTGCCAGCAGTTCCAGGGCTTCTGGGGCCAACGTCCTGACTTTC
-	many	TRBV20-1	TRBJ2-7	CSARPQRDRNSYEQYF	TGCAGTGCCCGACCCCAACGGGACCGAAATTCCTACGAGCAGTACTTC
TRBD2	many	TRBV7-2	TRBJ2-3	CASSKLAGGTDTQYF	TGTGCCAGCAGCAAACTAGCGGGGGGCACAGATACGCAGTATTTT
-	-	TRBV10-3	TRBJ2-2	CAIRKSLTDANTGELFF	TGTGCCATCAGGAAGAGCCTGACGGACGCGAACACCGGGGAGCTGTTTTTT